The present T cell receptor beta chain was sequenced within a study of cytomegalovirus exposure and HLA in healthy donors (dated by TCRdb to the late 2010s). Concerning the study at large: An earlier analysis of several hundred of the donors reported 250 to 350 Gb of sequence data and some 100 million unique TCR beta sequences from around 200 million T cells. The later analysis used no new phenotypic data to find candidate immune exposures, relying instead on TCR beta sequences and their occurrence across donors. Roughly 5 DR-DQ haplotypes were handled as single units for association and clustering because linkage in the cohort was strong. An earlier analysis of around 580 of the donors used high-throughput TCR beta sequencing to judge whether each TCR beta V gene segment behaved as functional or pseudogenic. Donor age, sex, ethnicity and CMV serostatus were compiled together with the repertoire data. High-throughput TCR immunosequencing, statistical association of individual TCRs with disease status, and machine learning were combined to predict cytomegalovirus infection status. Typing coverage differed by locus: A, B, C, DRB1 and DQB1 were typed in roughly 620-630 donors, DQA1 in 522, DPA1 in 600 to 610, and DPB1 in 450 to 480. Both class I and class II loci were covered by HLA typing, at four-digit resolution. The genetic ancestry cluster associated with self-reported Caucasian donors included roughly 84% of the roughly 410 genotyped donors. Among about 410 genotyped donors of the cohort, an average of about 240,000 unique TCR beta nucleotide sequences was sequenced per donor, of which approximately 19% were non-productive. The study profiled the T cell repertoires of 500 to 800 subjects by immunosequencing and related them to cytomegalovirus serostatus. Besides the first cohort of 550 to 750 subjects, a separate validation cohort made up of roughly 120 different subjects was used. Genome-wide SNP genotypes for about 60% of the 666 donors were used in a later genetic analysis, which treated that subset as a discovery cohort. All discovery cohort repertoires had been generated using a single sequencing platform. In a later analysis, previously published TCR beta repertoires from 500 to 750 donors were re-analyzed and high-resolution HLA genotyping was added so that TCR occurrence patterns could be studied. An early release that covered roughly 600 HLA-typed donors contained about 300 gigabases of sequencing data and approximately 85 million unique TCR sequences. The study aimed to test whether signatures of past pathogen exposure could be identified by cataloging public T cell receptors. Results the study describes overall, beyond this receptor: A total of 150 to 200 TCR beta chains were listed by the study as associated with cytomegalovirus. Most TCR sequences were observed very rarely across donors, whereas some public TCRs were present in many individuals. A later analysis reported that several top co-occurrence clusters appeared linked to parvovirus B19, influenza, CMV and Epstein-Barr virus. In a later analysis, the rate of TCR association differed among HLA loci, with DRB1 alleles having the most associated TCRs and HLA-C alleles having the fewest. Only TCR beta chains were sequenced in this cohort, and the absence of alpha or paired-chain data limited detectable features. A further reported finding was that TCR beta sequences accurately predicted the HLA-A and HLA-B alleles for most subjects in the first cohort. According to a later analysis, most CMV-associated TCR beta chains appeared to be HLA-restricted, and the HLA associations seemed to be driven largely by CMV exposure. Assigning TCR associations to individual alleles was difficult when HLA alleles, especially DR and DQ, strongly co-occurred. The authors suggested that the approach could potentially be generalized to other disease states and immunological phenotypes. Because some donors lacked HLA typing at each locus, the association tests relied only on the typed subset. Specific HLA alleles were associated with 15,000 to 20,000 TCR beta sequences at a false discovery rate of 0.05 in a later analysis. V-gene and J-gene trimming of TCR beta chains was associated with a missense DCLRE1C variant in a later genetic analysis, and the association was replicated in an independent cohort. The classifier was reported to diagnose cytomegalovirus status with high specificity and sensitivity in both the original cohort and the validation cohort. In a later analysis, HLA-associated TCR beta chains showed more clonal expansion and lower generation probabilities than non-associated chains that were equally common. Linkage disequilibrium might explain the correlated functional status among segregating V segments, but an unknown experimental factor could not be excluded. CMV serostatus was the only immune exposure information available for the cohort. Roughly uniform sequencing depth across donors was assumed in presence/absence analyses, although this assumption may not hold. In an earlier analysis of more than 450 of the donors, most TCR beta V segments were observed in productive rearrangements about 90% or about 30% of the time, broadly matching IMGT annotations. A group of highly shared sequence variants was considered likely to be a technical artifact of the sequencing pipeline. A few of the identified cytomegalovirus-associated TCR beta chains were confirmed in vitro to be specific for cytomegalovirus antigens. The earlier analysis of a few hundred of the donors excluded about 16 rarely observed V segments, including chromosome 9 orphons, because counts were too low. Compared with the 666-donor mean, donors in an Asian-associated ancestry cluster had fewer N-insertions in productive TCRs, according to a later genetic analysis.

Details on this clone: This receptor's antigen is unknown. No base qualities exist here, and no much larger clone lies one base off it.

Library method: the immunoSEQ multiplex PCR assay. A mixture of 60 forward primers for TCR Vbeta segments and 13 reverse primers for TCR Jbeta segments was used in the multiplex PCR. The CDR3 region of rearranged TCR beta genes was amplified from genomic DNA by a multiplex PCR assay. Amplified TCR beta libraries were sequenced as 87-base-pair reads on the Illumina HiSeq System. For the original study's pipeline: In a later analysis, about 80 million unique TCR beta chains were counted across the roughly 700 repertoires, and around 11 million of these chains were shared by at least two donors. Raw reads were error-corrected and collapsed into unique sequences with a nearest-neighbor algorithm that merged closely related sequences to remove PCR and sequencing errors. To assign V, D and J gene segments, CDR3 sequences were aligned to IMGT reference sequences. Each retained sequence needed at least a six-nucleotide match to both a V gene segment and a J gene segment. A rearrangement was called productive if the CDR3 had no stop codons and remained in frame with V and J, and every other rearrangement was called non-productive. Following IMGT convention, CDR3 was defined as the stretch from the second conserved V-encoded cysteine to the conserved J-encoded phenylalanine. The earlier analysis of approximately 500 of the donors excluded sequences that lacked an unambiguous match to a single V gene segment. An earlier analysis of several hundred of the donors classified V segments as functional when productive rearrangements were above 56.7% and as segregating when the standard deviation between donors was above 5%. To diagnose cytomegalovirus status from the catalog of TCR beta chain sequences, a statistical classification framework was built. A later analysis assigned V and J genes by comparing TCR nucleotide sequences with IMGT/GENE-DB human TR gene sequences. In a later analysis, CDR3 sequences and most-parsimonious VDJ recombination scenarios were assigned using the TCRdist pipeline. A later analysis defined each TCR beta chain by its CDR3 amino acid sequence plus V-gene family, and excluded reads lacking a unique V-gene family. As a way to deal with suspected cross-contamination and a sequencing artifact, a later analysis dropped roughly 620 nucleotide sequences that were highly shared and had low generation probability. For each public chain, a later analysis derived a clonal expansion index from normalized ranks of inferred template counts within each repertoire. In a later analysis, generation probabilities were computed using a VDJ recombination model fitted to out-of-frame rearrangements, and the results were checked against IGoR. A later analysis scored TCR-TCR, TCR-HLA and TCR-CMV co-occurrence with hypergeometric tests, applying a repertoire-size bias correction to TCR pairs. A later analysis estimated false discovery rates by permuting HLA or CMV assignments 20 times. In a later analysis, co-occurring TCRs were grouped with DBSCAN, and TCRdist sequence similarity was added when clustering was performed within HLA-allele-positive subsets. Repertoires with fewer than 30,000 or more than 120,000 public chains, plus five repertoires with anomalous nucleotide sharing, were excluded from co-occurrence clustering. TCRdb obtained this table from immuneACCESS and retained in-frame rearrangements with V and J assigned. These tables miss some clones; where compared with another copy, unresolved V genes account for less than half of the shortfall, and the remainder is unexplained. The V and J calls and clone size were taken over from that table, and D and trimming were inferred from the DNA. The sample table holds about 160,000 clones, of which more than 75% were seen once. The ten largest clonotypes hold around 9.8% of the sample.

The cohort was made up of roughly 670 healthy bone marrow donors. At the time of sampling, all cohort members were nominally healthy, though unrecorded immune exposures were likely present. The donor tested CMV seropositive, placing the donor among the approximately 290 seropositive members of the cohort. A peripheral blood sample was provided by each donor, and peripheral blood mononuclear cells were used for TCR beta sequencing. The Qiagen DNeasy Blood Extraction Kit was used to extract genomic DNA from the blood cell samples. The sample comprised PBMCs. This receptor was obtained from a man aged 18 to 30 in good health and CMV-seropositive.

At the DNA level, the sequence is TGTGCCAGCAGCTTCGCCACAGGGGCATCCCAGCCCCAGCATTTT. The resulting protein is CASSFATGASQPQHF. This chain joins TRBV7-8 to TRBJ1-5, and TRBD1 aligns with 7 junction nucleotides. The CDR3 sequence holds 15 residues, the cysteine and phenylalanine included. Only CDR3 DNA is held: 45 bases, read in frame from base 1. Trimming accounts for 3 bases at V and 7 bases at J, while the number of junction bases matched to no gene is 9. CDR1 SGHVS and CDR2 FQNEAQ were looked up in the germline V gene.